The 26 T cell receptor beta chains presented below share a single source sample, sequenced in a study of cytomegalovirus exposure and HLA in healthy donors. The PCR used 60 Vbeta and 13 Jbeta primers. Only in-frame clones appear in the TCRdb table, and some are missing; sequencing was by immunoSEQ multiplex PCR. The sample carries fewer than 100,000 clones, approximately 80% recorded once. Sequencing was performed on PBMCs. The receptors here all came from a man aged 35-49 years in good health and CMV-seronegative.

The rearrangement uses TRBV5-1 and TRBJ2-3; 10 nucleotides align to TRBD1. J gave up 4 bases and V 4 bases, and 6 bases lay outside the gene matches. Germline V lookup: CDR1 SGHRS, CDR2 YFSETQ. The CDR3 covers 15 residues. The CDR3 region has the DNA TGCGCCAGCAGCCAGACAGGGGGCAGTGCAGATACGCAGTATTTT. Translation gives CASSQTGGSADTQYF.

The chain couples TRBV19 to TRBJ2-7, with 10 positions matching TRBD2. V dropped 8 bases and J dropped 3; count of bases not matched to a gene: 7. Per the germline V gene, CDR1 is LNHDA and CDR2 is SQIVND (reference sequence). The CDR3 spans 14 residues. CDR3 sequence reads: CASSASGGFYEQYF. DNA of the CDR3: TGTGCCAGTTCGGCTAGCGGGGGTTTCTACGAGCAGTACTTC.

CDR3 loop: CASRLDRGLEQYF. CDR3 nucleotides: TGTGCCAGCAGGCTGGACAGGGGGCTTGAGCAGTACTTC. The V call is TRBV28, the J call TRBJ2-7; 11 positions match TRBD1. This CDR3 has 13 amino acids. The germline CDR1 and CDR2 sequences are MDHEN and SYDVKM. V dropped 6 bases and J dropped 7; count of bases not matched to a gene: 5.

Many counts were recorded for this clone. The genes are TRBV6-1 and TRBJ1-3; D not resolved. From germline, CDR1 is MNHNS and CDR2 SASEGT. V was trimmed by 3 bases and J by 0 bases, leaving 9 bases between them. CDR3 size: 15 residues. The CDR3 is CASSDGRISGNTIYF. The CDR3 DNA reads as TGTGCCAGCAGTGATGGGAGGATCTCTGGAAACACCATATATTTT.

The rearrangement links TRBV18 to TRBJ2-7; 8 nucleotides align to TRBD2. Losses at the gene ends were 3 bases for V and 2 bases for J; bases not matched to a gene: 6. This CDR3 contains 15 residues. Germline V gene sequence: CDR1 KGHSH, CDR2 LQKENI. CDR3 DNA: TGTGCCAGCTCACCCCCCAGCGGGAGTACCTACGAGCAGTACTTC. Translated: CASSPPSGSTYEQYF.

This rearrangement joins TRBV5-5 to TRBJ2-2, with 10 positions matching TRBD1. This CDR3 has 14 amino acids. The V and J ends lost 7 bases and 7 bases, in that order; junction bases with no gene match: 7. CDR1 and CDR2 from the germline V gene are SGHKS and YYEKEE (reference sequence). CDR3 in amino acids: CASGWTGGDGELFF. The CDR3 nucleotides are TGTGCCAGCGGATGGACAGGGGGAGACGGGGAGCTGTTTTTT.

This rearrangement joins TRBV28 to TRBJ2-2, with 9 bases aligning to TRBD2. The CDR3 sequence is 15 residues long. V was pared by 2 bases and J by 9 bases, with 7 bases of the junction left unmatched. Germline V gene data show CDR1 as MDHEN and CDR2 as SYDVKM. The CDR3 is CASSLIAGVRRELFF. The CDR3 nucleotides are TGTGCCAGCAGTTTAATAGCGGGAGTAAGAAGGGAGCTGTTTTTT.

This clone was seen only a few times. The chain is built from TRBV28 and TRBJ1-2; TRBD1 matches 7 bases. Germline V CDR1 and CDR2: MDHEN, SYDVKM. V lost 4 bases to trimming and J lost 3 bases; unmatched junction nucleotides: 8. The CDR3 loop spans 15 amino acids. CDR3 in amino acids: CASSSYYRGDYGYTF. CDR3 DNA: TGTGCCAGCAGTTCCTACTACAGGGGCGACTATGGCTACACCTTC.

The rearrangement joins TRBV2 to TRBJ1-5, with 8 bases fitting TRBD1. Losses at the gene ends were 6 bases for V and 0 bases for J; bases not matched to a gene: 7. The V gene's germline CDR1 is SNHLY and CDR2 FYNNEI. CDR3 length equals 16 residues. CDR3 residues: CASRGTGGRSNQPQHF. CDR3 in DNA: TGTGCCAGCAGGGGGACAGGCGGCCGTAGCAATCAGCCCCAGCATTTT.

This chain joins TRBV6-1 and TRBJ2-2; D not resolved. The CDR3 covers 15 residues. Germline V gene lookup returns CDR1 MNHNS and CDR2 SASEGT. V lost 2 bases and J 2 bases, leaving 9 bases between the germline ends. CDR3 nucleotide sequence: TGTGCCAGCAGTGAACAGAGGAGAAACACCGGGGAGCTGTTTTTT. This codes for CASSEQRRNTGELFF.

This chain uses TRBV7-8 with TRBJ2-2; no definite D call. V lost 8 bases and J lost 1, with 11 bases in between. The CDR3 covers 14 residues. Germline V lookup: CDR1 SGHVS, CDR2 FQNEAQ. This CDR3 reads CASVVSGNTGELFF. DNA of the CDR3: TGTGCCAGCGTGGTATCGGGGAACACCGGGGAGCTGTTTTTT.

V and J are TRBV4-2 and TRBJ2-3; D is uncertain. Trimming pared 4 bases from V and 5 bases from J, leaving 7 bases between. The CDR3 covers 12 residues. Germline CDR1 and CDR2: LGHNA and YNFKEQ. Here the CDR3 reads CASSPGGDTQYF. CDR3 DNA: TGTGCCAGCAGCCCGGGTGGAGATACGCAGTATTTT.

This rearrangement joins TRBV11-2 to TRBJ2-7; 16 bases line up with TRBD2. The CDR3 contains 18 residues. V was clipped by 1 base and J by 9 bases; unmatched bases: 12. Germline V gene data show CDR1 as SGHAT and CDR2 as FQNNGV. The CDR3 coding sequence is TGTGCCAGCAGCTTAGTAGCCGGGACTAGCGGGAGGGGGGATATGCAGTACTTC. It encodes CASSLVAGTSGRGDMQYF. The full variable domain, completed using reference TRBV11-2 and TRBJ2-7, is EAGVAQSPRYKIIEKRQSVAFWCNPISGHATLYWYQQILGQGPKLLIQFQNNGVVDDSQLPKDRFSAERLKGVDSTLKIQPAKLEDSAVYLCASSLVAGTSGRGDMQYFGPGTRLTVT.

The chain has TRBV25-1 and TRBJ2-5; TRBD2 agrees at 8 bases. The CDR3 covers 15 residues. Trimming cost V 3 bases and J 5 bases; bases outside gene matches: 8. Germline CDR1 reads MGHDK; CDR2 reads SYGVNS. The CDR3: CASSDTSGAGETQYF. CDR3 coding DNA: TGTGCCAGCAGTGACACTAGCGGAGCGGGGGAGACCCAGTACTTC. The variable domain in full, completed from reference TRBV25-1 and TRBJ2-5, reads EADIYQTPRYLVIGTGKKITLECSQTMGHDKMYWYQQDPGMELHLIHYSYGVNSTEKGDLSSESTVSRIRTEHFPLTLESARPSHTSQYLCASSDTSGAGETQYFGPGTRLLVL.

The chain couples TRBV2 to TRBJ2-1, with D possibly matching TRBD2 (5 bases). V was cut by 1 base and J by 11 bases, with 18 bases left in between. Germline-derived CDR1 and CDR2 are SNHLY and FYNNEI. This CDR3 contains 15 residues. The CDR3 here is CASSEGRTPKPQQFF. As DNA, the CDR3 is TGTGCCAGCAGTGAAGGGAGGACCCCCAAGCCCCAGCAGTTCTTC. Variable domain in full (rest from reference TRBV2 and TRBJ2-1): EPEVTQTPSHQVTQMGQEVILRCVPISNHLYFYWYRQILGQKVEFLVSFYNNEISEKSEIFDDQFSVERPDGSNFTLKIRSTKLEDSAMYFCASSEGRTPKPQQFFGPGTRLTVL.

V and J are TRBV5-1 and TRBJ2-5; 8 bases are shared with TRBD1. This CDR3 has 14 residues. Trimming cost V 0 bases and J 4 bases; bases outside gene matches: 2. The germline gives CDR1 SGHRS, CDR2 YFSETQ. Here the CDR3 reads CASSLAGTGETQYF. CDR3 DNA: TGCGCCAGCAGCTTGGCCGGGACAGGAGAGACCCAGTACTTC.

The chain combines TRBV7-2 with TRBJ1-1; a possible D gene is TRBD1 (6 bases). The CDR3 sequence is 11 residues long. Germline V gene data show CDR1 as SGHTA and CDR2 as FQGNSA. V lost 3 bases to trimming and J lost 10 bases, with 9 bases between them. For the CDR3, the DNA is TGTGCCAGCAGCTTTGACAGGAGAGCTTTCTTT. It codes for CASSFDRRAFF. Complete variable domain (other parts from reference TRBV7-2 and TRBJ1-1): GAGVSQSPSNKVTEKGKDVELRCDPISGHTALYWYRQSLGQGLEFLIYFQGNSAPDKSGLPSDRFSAERTGGSVSTLTIQRTQQEDSAVYLCASSFDRRAFFGQGTRLTVV.

This clone was seen a single time. This sequence joins TRBV7-6 and TRBJ2-2; 9 nucleotides line up with TRBD2. Germline CDR1 is SGHVS and CDR2 is FNYEAQ. The V and J ends lost 2 bases and 0 bases, in that order; junction bases with no gene match: 7. The CDR3 has 18 amino acids. CDR3 in DNA: TGTGCCAGCAGCTTAAGTTGGCGGGGGGGCTCGAACACCGGGGAGCTGTTTTTT. Protein: CASSLSWRGGSNTGELFF.

The chain combines TRBV11-2 with TRBJ2-7, with 8 positions matching TRBD1. CDR1 SGHAT and CDR2 FQNNGV come from the germline V gene. This CDR3 comprises 15 residues. V shed 5 bases and J 4 bases; nucleotides not matched to a gene: 10. DNA of the CDR3: TGTGCCAGCAGCAAGGCCCCAGGGGGCCGGTACGAGCAGTACTTC. Its protein product is CASSKAPGGRYEQYF.

The chain uses TRBV6-1 and TRBJ1-5; D remains ambiguous. Trimming took 5 bases from V and 0 from J, leaving 8 bases between them. CDR1 and CDR2 (germline): MNHNS, SASEGT. There are 14 residues in the CDR3. This CDR3 reads CASSIGTSNQPQHF. CDR3 DNA sequence: TGTGCCAGCAGTATTGGCACTAGCAATCAGCCCCAGCATTTT.

The V call is TRBV2, the J call TRBJ1-5; D unresolved. CDR3 length: 11 residues. Trimming cost V 4 bases and J 9 bases, with 7 bases left between them. Germline CDR1 is SNHLY and CDR2 is FYNNEI. CDR3 sequence (DNA): TGTGCCAGCAGTGGCTATGGGCCCCAGCATTTT. It encodes CASSGYGPQHF.

The chain carries TRBV10-3 and TRBJ1-5; D is unclear. The ends were cut back, 3 bases at V and 0 bases at J, with 12 bases in the middle. This CDR3 contains 16 residues. The germline V gene has CDR1 ENHRY and CDR2 SYGVKD. The CDR3: CAISEWARSSNQPQHF. CDR3 DNA: TGTGCCATCAGTGAATGGGCCCGCTCTAGCAATCAGCCCCAGCATTTT.

The chain joins TRBV5-4 to TRBJ1-1; D call uncertain. Trimming cost V 0 bases and J 0 bases, with 6 bases left between them. This CDR3 is 14 amino acids long. Germline V gives CDR1 SGHNT, CDR2 YYREEE (reference sequence). DNA for the CDR3: TGTGCCAGCAGCTTGGTATCGGTGAACACTGAAGCTTTCTTT. Protein: CASSLVSVNTEAFF.

V and J are TRBV19 and TRBJ1-6; D is unresolved. This CDR3 contains 16 residues. V lost 7 bases to trimming and J lost 5 bases, with 18 bases between them. Germline lookup yields CDR1 LNHDA and CDR2 SQIVND (reference sequence). The CDR3 here is CASMTSGTGNNSPLHF. Here the CDR3 DNA reads TGTGCCAGTATGACGTCAGGAACGGGAAATAATTCACCCCTCCACTTT.

This clone was seen more than once but under ten times. One end of the junction is discordant with germline, which a read error may explain. The chain joins TRBV7-9 to TRBJ1-1; no reliable D call. The CDR3 runs to 12 residues. Germline CDR1 and CDR2: SEHNR and FQNEAQ (reference sequence). For the CDR3, the DNA is TGTTCCAGCAGCCCGCCGGACACTGAAGCTTTCTTT. This codes for CSSSPPDTEAFF.

In its sample, this clone was seen once. This chain joins TRBV7-8 and TRBJ2-4; D call uncertain. This CDR3 region has 20 residues. Germline V CDR1 and CDR2: SGHVS, FQNEAQ. V lost 4 bases and J 1 base, leaving 26 bases between the germline ends. CDR3 region: CASSSRGANSISHAKNIQYF. CDR3 sequence (DNA): TGTGCCAGCAGCTCCCGAGGAGCTAATTCAATCTCCCACGCCAAAAACATTCAGTACTTC.